These 10 T cell receptor beta chains originate from one sample sequenced in a study of identical twins (dated by TCRdb to the mid-2010s). Preparation of the library involved 5' RACE. Reads for this sample came from an Illumina HiSeq 2000. TCRdb reprocessed the public reads (quality trimming at Q25 with fastp, clone calling with MiXCR) and kept in-frame beta chains. Each record represents a unique CDR3 protein, reported with the most common genes and DNA among its rows. This sample lists about 1.7 million distinct CDR3 sequences; about 32% were detected once. Around 0.3% of the sample is in the top ten clones. The sequenced sample was cord blood. The receptors stem from a newborn girl in good health.

This clonotype was observed a few times. The genes are TRBV4-1 and TRBJ2-2, with D tentatively TRBD1 (5 bases). V was shortened by 4 bases and J by 9 bases, with 12 bases between the two germline ends. CDR3 size: 13 residues. Per germline, CDR1 MGHRA and CDR2 YSYEKL. This CDR3 is CASSLATDRELFF. CDR3 coding DNA: TGCGCCAGCAGCCTAGCCACGGACAGGGAGCTGTTTTTT.

The table lists this clonotype with a few counts. The CDR3 DNA sequence: TGTGCCAGCAGCCGCTTGGCTTTTGAGCAGTTCTTC. It translates to CASSRLAFEQFF. This chain uses TRBV3-1 with TRBJ2-1; D gene uncertain. Trimming shortened V by 4 bases and J by 9 bases, and 10 bases separated the two germline ends. The CDR3 runs 12 residues. Germline V gene lookup returns CDR1 LGHDT and CDR2 YNNKEL (reference sequence).

The CDR3 region has the DNA TGTGCCAGCAACATTCCAGGGGACTACAATGAGCAGTTCTTC. Amino acid sequence: CASNIPGDYNEQFF. V usage is TRBV7-9 and J usage is TRBJ2-1; perhaps TRBD1 as D (6 bases). This CDR3 spans 14 amino acids. Trimming pared 7 bases from V and 3 bases from J, leaving 13 bases between. Germline V gene sequence: CDR1 SEHNR, CDR2 FQNEAQ (reference sequence).

Worth noting for this clonotype: A much more abundant neighbour one base away suggests this may be a read error. The chain uses TRBV29-1 and TRBJ2-7, with D possibly being TRBD2 (5 bases). Trimming left V 5 bases short and J 2 bases short, with 13 bases between. The CDR3 runs 13 residues. CDR1 and CDR2 (germline): SQVTM, ANQGSEA. Here the CDR3 reads CSVYLRGTYEQYF. The CDR3 DNA reads as TGCAGCGTTTACCTAAGAGGGACCTACGAGCAGTACTTC.

This clonotype was seen only a few times. The CDR3 region has the DNA TGTGCCAGCAGCGCCCAATATGGCTACACCTTC. Translated, it gives CASSAQYGYTF. This chain joins TRBV12-3 or TRBV12-4 and TRBJ1-2, with no clear D. The CDR3 length is 11 residues. V was pared by 6 bases and J by 5 bases, with 7 bases between.

Comments on this clonotype: An end of the junction does not agree with germline; a read error may underlie this. The chain is built from TRBV27 and TRBJ1-5; 9 nucleotides line up with TRBD1. The CDR3 extends over 20 amino acids. Germline CDR1 reads MNHEY; CDR2 reads SMNVEV (reference sequence). In nucleotides, the CDR3 is TGTGCCAGCAGCTTATGGGGGCCGGGACAGGGAGCTTTTTGGAATCAGCCCCAGCATTTT. It codes for CASSLWGPGQGAFWNQPQHF.

The chain uses TRBV9 and TRBJ2-1, with D uncertain. Germline CDR1 is SGDLS and CDR2 is YYNGEE. The CDR3 is 15 residues long. V lost 2 bases, J lost 2 bases, and 11 bases lay in between. The CDR3 region has the DNA TGTGCCAGCAGCGTCGGTAGTCTCCCCTACAATGAGCAGTTCTTC. Its protein is CASSVGSLPYNEQFF.

This clonotype appeared a few times. The chain combines TRBV28 with TRBJ1-5; the D is unclear. The CDR3 is 14 residues long. V was pared by 4 bases and J by 9 bases, with 16 bases between. The germline gives CDR1 MDHEN, CDR2 SYDVKM. In DNA, the CDR3 is TGTGCCAGCAGTTCTCGGGCCCGCGCTGGGCCCCAGCATTTT. Translation: CASSSRARAGPQHF.

The rearrangement links TRBV2 to TRBJ2-1; the match to TRBD2 covers 10 bases. The CDR3 consists of 14 residues. Germline V gene data show CDR1 as SNHLY and CDR2 as FYNNEI. Trimming cost V 3 bases and J 9 bases; bases outside gene matches: 5. The CDR3 DNA sequence: TGTGCCAGCAGTGATAGCCTAGCGGGAGTTGAGCAGTTCTTC. Encoded protein: CASSDSLAGVEQFF.

The V call is TRBV7-9, the J call TRBJ2-6; TRBD1 might be the D (5 bases). Per germline, CDR1 SEHNR and CDR2 FQNEAQ (reference sequence). Deletions cut 1 base from V and 1 base from J, with 14 bases between. The CDR3 has 18 residues. The CDR3 DNA follows: TGTGCCAGCAGCTTAGGTCACAGGCTCGTGTCTGGGGCCAACGTCCTGACTTTC. This translates into CASSLGHRLVSGANVLTF.